A selection of T cell receptor beta chains follows, all from one sample in a study of cytomegalovirus exposure and HLA in healthy donors. Sequencing used immunoSEQ multiplex PCR; TCRdb keeps in-frame clones, though not all of them. The sample lists 100,000 to 150,000 clones, about 83% occurring once. The source material was PBMCs. The receptors derive from a man aged 30-40 years in good health and CMV-seronegative. The CDR3 runs from the conserved cysteine through the conserved F or W. A D gene is named only where the DNA matches it firmly. Not all rows give a size; the values are once, few, many and, for expanded clones, a class.

>TRBJ1-2|TRBV27|.|15|.
TGTGCCAGCAGTTTCACCGCAGGGGTCCGCGGTGGCTACACCTTC
CASSFTAGVRGGYTF
>TRBJ1-3|TRBV28|.|13|.
TGTGCCAGCACGTCCGGGGCTGGAAACACCATATATTTT
CASTSGAGNTIYF
>TRBJ1-3|TRBV7-9|.|15|.
TGTGCCAGCAGCTCTCCAGGGGCAACTGGAAACACCATATATTTT
CASSSPGATGNTIYF
>TRBJ1-2|TRBV6-6|.|15|.
TGTGCCAGCAGTTACCAGGACAGCACTAACTATGGCTACACCTTC
CASSYQDSTNYGYTF
>TRBJ2-1|TRBV11-2|.|16|TRBD2
TGTGCCAGCAGCCTGTCTGAGGGACTAGCGGGGAATGAGCAGTTCTTC
CASSLSEGLAGNEQFF
>TRBJ2-5|TRBV4-1|.|18|TRBD2
TGCGCCAGCAGCCAGATCGCCCCTAGCGGGGGGGCCGGAGAGACCCAGTACTTC
CASSQIAPSGGAGETQYF
>TRBJ2-1|TRBV9|.|15|TRBD2
TGTGCCAGCAGCGTAGGAGCGGGAACCTACAATGAGCAGTTCTTC
CASSVGAGTYNEQFF
>TRBJ1-1|TRBV16|.|14|TRBD1
TGTGCCAGCAGCCAATTACAGGGGGTCACTGAAGCTTTCTTT
CASSQLQGVTEAFF
>TRBJ1-2|TRBV28|.|16|TRBD1
TGTGCCAGCAGCCCCCCCGCCGGGGACAGTGATTATGGCTACACCTTC
CASSPPAGDSDYGYTF
>TRBJ2-2|TRBV19|.|16|.
TGTGCCAGTAGTATGAGGCAGGGGCGAACACTCGGGGAGCTGTTTTTT
CASSMRQGRTLGELFF
>TRBJ2-1|TRBV19|.|16|TRBD2
TGTGCCAGTAGTATTAGTCTAGCGGGAGTCTACAATGAGCAGTTCTTC
CASSISLAGVYNEQFF
>TRBJ2-2|TRBV6-1|.|15|TRBD1
TGTGCCAGCCTTCCGACAGGGGCGAACACCGGGGAGCTGTTTTTT
CASLPTGANTGELFF
>TRBJ2-3|TRBV19|.|15|TRBD1
TGTGCCAGTAGACCACGGACAGGGGTAACAGATACGCAGTATTTT
CASRPRTGVTDTQYF
>TRBJ2-5|TRBV9|.|16|TRBD2
TGTGCCAGCAGCGTAGGAGCTAGCGGGGGGCGTGAGACCCAGTACTTC
CASSVGASGGRETQYF
>TRBJ1-2|TRBV25-1|.|12|.
TGTGCCAGCAGGTTCGGGTTACAAGAATACACCTTC
CASRFGLQEYTF
>TRBJ2-5|TRBV7-9|.|15|TRBD1
TGTGCCAGCAGCTTAGACACAGGGGGCGCAGAGACCCAGTACTTC
CASSLDTGGAETQYF
>TRBJ2-7|TRBV7-2|.|15|TRBD1
TGTGCCAGCAGCTCCCCGGACAGGGGCTACTACGAGCAGTACTTC
CASSSPDRGYYEQYF
>TRBJ1-6|TRBV7-2|.|18|TRBD1
TGTGCCAGCAGCTTCGGGGGACAGCGATACTCCTATAATTCACCCCTCCACTTT
CASSFGGQRYSYNSPLHF
>TRBJ2-7|TRBV7-9|.|17|.
TGTGCCAGCAGCTTAAGAGGACAGTCAGTAAGGTCCTACGAGCAGTACTTC
CASSLRGQSVRSYEQYF
>TRBJ1-5|TRBV19|.|14|TRBD1
TGTGCCAGTAGTACTGGACAGGGATTACAGCCCCAGCATTTT
CASSTGQGLQPQHF
>TRBJ1-1|TRBV28|.|13|.
TGTGCCAGCAGTTTACAGGGAAACACTGAAGCTTTCTTT
CASSLQGNTEAFF
>TRBJ1-6|TRBV15|.|15|.
TGTGCCACCAGCAGAGGAAGGGGCGAATCTTCACCCCTCCACTTT
CATSRGRGESSPLHF
>TRBJ1-2|TRBV7-3|once|13|.
TGTGCCAGCAGCTTCACAGGGATGCTGGGCTACACCTTC
CASSFTGMLGYTF
>TRBJ1-5|TRBV18|.|18|TRBD1
TGTGCCAGCTCACCAAGTAGGACAGGGGGCAGGAGCAATCAGCCCCAGCATTTT
CASSPSRTGGRSNQPQHF
>TRBJ2-3|TRBV10-1|.|17|TRBD2
TGCGCCAGCAGTATACCTAGCGGGGGGGCACCGACAGATACGCAGTATTTT
CASSIPSGGAPTDTQYF
>TRBJ2-7|TRBV28|.|12|.
TGTGCCAGCACCTCGGACACCTACGAGCAGTACTTC
CASTSDTYEQYF
>TRBJ1-2|TRBV27|.|15|TRBD1
TGTGCCAGCAGTTCCAATACCGGGACAGGGATAGGCTACACCTTC
CASSSNTGTGIGYTF
>TRBJ1-2|TRBV5-4|.|17|TRBD1
TGTGCCAGCAGCTCCGCACCCCCCGGACAGGGGGATAATGGCTACACCTTC
CASSSAPPGQGDNGYTF
>TRBJ1-2|TRBV25-1|.|13|.
TGTGCCAGCAGTAAGCCGGGACTGTCTGGCTACACCTTC
CASSKPGLSGYTF
>TRBJ2-7|TRBV6-5|.|16|TRBD2
TGTGCCAGCAGTTACTCCCTCGGACTAGTAAACTACGAGCAGTACTTC
CASSYSLGLVNYEQYF
>TRBJ1-1|TRBV2|.|13|TRBD1
TGTGCCAGCCGGGGACAGATGAACACTGAAGCTTTCTTT
CASRGQMNTEAFF
>TRBJ2-7|TRBV2|.|12|TRBD1
TGTGCCAGCAGGGGACAGGGTTACGAGCAGTACTTC
CASRGQGYEQYF
>TRBJ1-2|TRBV2|.|13|TRBD1
TGTGCCAGCAGGGTGGACAGGGACTATGGCTACACCTTC
CASRVDRDYGYTF
>TRBJ1-4|TRBV12-2|.|19|.
TGTGCAAGTCGCCTAAAAGGAGGGACGGGACAGCCAACTAATGAAAAACTGTTTTTT
CASRLKGGTGQPTNEKLFF
>TRBJ1-3|TRBV28|once|14|TRBD1
TGTGCCAGCAGTTTTACGCAAACAGGGGACACCATATATTTT
CASSFTQTGDTIYF
>TRBJ1-1|TRBV7-9|.|15|TRBD1
TGTGCCAGCAGCCCCCAGGGACAGATCTACACTGAAGCTTTCTTT
CASSPQGQIYTEAFF
>TRBJ2-7|TRBV11-3|once|13|.
TGTGCCAGCAGCCTAAACAGGGATCACGAGCAGTACTTC
CASSLNRDHEQYF
>TRBJ2-7|TRBV5-6|once|13|TRBD1
TGTGCCAGCAGCCCACAGGGGACCTACGAGCAGTACTTC
CASSPQGTYEQYF
>TRBJ2-6|TRBV18|.|16|.
TGTGCCAGCTCTACGGCCTCTAGGTCTGGGGCCAACGTCCTGACTTTC
CASSTASRSGANVLTF
>TRBJ2-7|TRBV9|.|14|.
TGTGCCAGCAGCGTAGAGGGCAGGGGCTACGAGCAGTACTTC
CASSVEGRGYEQYF
>TRBJ2-1|TRBV6-4|.|14|TRBD2
TGTGCCAGCAGTAGCGGGGACGTATACAATGAGCAGTTCTTC
CASSSGDVYNEQFF
>TRBJ2-6|TRBV28|.|16|TRBD1
TGTGCCACGACGGACAGGGCTCGCTCTGGGGCCAACGTCCTGACTTTC
CATTDRARSGANVLTF
>TRBJ1-2|TRBV28|once|15|TRBD1
TGTGCCAGCCGGGACAGGTGGGACGTTTGGGATGGCTACACCTTC
CASRDRWDVWDGYTF
>TRBJ2-1|TRBV30|.|16|TRBD1
TGTGCCTGGAGTCAACTCATGGGACAGGGGGCCGGTGAGCAGTTCTTC
CAWSQLMGQGAGEQFF
>TRBJ2-7|TRBV5-1|.|14|TRBD1
TGCGCCAGCAGCTTCTCGAGACAGGGAAACGAGCAGTACTTC
CASSFSRQGNEQYF
>TRBJ2-3|TRBV28|.|15|TRBD2
TGTGCCAGCAGTTTAAGTAGCGGGAGCGCAGATACGCAGTATTTT
CASSLSSGSADTQYF
>TRBJ1-2|TRBV7-2|.|15|.
TGTGCCAGCAGCCTTCGGAAGACTAATACTTATGGCTACACCTTC
CASSLRKTNTYGYTF
>TRBJ2-7|TRBV5-6|.|15|TRBD1
TGTGCCAGCAGTCGACAGGGGGCGAAAGGGTACGAGCAGTACTTC
CASSRQGAKGYEQYF
>TRBJ2-1|TRBV30|.|11|.
TGTGCCTGGAGTGTAGCCATTGAGCAGTTCTTC
CAWSVAIEQFF
>TRBJ2-6|TRBV10-3|.|18|TRBD2
TGTGCCATCAGTGAGCTTGGTAGCGGGGGGGCTGGGGCCAACGTCCTGACTTTC
CAISELGSGGAGANVLTF
>TRBJ2-3|TRBV4-1|.|15|TRBD2
TGCGCCAGCAGCCCCGGGACTAGCGGGGAAGATACGCAGTATTTT
CASSPGTSGEDTQYF
>TRBJ2-3|TRBV19|.|19|TRBD2
TGTGCCACTGGAAAAACTAGCGGGAGGGAGATTTACGGCGCAGATACGCAGTATTTT
CATGKTSGREIYGADTQYF